This T cell receptor beta chain was observed in a study of T cells in Graves' hyperthyroidism and ophthalmopathy. CDR1 is SNHLY, CDR2 FYNNEI, per germline. The CDR3 has 13 amino acids. J lost 1 base, V lost 6 bases, and 1 base had no gene match. This clonotype was observed many times. Amplified TCR beta CDR3 regions came from RNA transcripts. Initially, a first-round RT-PCR of the TCR CDR3 employed the HTBI primer set. In TCRdb, the multiplex PCR reads were re-called with MiXCR into one record per CDR3 protein. The sample shows around 660,000 distinct CDR3 sequences, 45% of them seen only once. This receptor was taken from an adult man with Graves' disease, either hyperthyroidism or ophthalmopathy (not recorded which). The V gene is TRBV2, the J gene TRBJ1-2, with 8 bases that match TRBD1. Sequencing was carried out using peripheral blood or thyroid tissue (not recorded which). CDR3 nucleotides: TGTGCCAGCAGGACAGGGGATAACTATGGCTACACCTTC. This gives the protein CASRTGDNYGYTF.